This entry lists 14 T cell receptor beta chains sequenced from one sample in a study of T cells in Graves' hyperthyroidism and ophthalmopathy (dated 2019 in TCRdb). The library was prepared using multiplex PCR. For sequencing, an Illumina HiSeq 2000 was employed. Amplification of TCR beta CDR3 regions was carried out from RNA transcripts. For the first round of RT-PCR on the TCR CDR3, the HTBI primer set was used together with the Qiagen OneStep RT-PCR kit. The raw public data were reprocessed by TCRdb itself: fastp quality trimming at Q25, MiXCR clonotype calling, in-frame beta chains only. Each entry merges the rows of one CDR3 protein and shows their most common DNA and genes. The sample table shows approximately 530,000 distinct CDR3 sequences, and approximately 15% are seen once. More than 15% of the sample rests with the top ten. The sequencing sample was made of blood. The source is a woman under 30 with Graves' hyperthyroidism.

This clonotype occurred a few times. The V gene is TRBV5-5, the J gene TRBJ2-4; 8 nucleotides match TRBD2. This CDR3 has 14 amino acids. CDR1 is SGHKS and CDR2 is YYEKEE in the germline V gene (reference sequence). Unmatched junction bases numbered 9, after V lost 5 bases and J lost 8 bases. The CDR3 loop is CASSYGLAGDIQYF. The CDR3 DNA reads as TGTGCCAGCAGTTACGGACTAGCTGGGGACATTCAGTACTTC.

This chain links TRBV20-1 with TRBJ2-5; D is perhaps TRBD2 (6 bases). Germline V gene data show CDR1 as DFQATT and CDR2 as SNEGSKA (reference sequence). The CDR3 consists of 16 residues. V was shortened by 2 bases and J by 0 bases, with 16 bases between the two germline ends. DNA of the CDR3: TGCAGTGCTAGACCGGGACTCGCAGTCTACCAAGAGACCCAGTACTTC. It translates to CSARPGLAVYQETQYF.

The rearrangement uses TRBV5-8 and TRBJ2-7, with TRBD1 identical over 7 bases. J gave up 5 bases and V 5 bases, and 7 bases lay outside the gene matches. CDR3 length: 13 amino acids. Germline CDR1 reads SGHTS; CDR2 reads YDEGEE. The CDR3 spells CASRRRQGDEQYF. The CDR3, as DNA: TGTGCCAGCAGACGGCGACAGGGCGACGAGCAGTACTTC.

This clonotype was observed many times. The V call is TRBV6-2 or TRBV6-3, the J call TRBJ1-5; D unclear. The germline V and J ends were trimmed by 5 bases and 0 bases, with 17 bases remaining between them. This CDR3 spans 17 amino acids. Germline-derived CDR1 and CDR2 are MNHEY and SVGEGT. CDR3 coding DNA: TGTGCCAGCAGTCGCCCCCCGACGGCGTATAGCAATCAGCCCCAGCATTTT. This translates into CASSRPPTAYSNQPQHF.

This clonotype was recorded many times. The chain links TRBV28 to TRBJ1-2, with D perhaps matching TRBD1 (6 bases). V dropped 5 bases and J dropped 4 bases, with 14 bases sitting between them. Germline V CDR1 and CDR2: MDHEN, SYDVKM. The CDR3 totals 14 residues. CDR3 DNA: TGTGCCAGCAGTACGACAGGACCGTTCTATGGCTACACCTTC. Protein: CASSTTGPFYGYTF.

The CDR3 region is CASSLTDRPYEQYF. The DNA for the CDR3 is TGTGCCAGCAGCTTGACGGACCGACCTTACGAGCAGTACTTC. The chain links TRBV5-6 to TRBJ2-7; the D is unclear. Germline loops: CDR1 SGHDT, CDR2 YYEEEE. Trimming took off 1 base at V and 4 bases at J, with 12 bases between the two ends. The CDR3 covers 14 residues.

This clonotype has a handful of counts. The J gene is TRBJ2-3, the V gene TRBV10-3; 8 bases match TRBD1. Germline V lookup: CDR1 ENHRY, CDR2 SYGVKD. V gave up 3 bases and J gave up 2 bases; unmatched junction bases: 7. This CDR3 comprises 16 residues. The CDR3 DNA sequence: TGTGCCATCAGTGACCTCCAGGGGGCGACCACAGATACGCAGTATTTT. Its protein product is CAISDLQGATTDTQYF.

This clonotype was seen only a few times. The rearrangement links TRBV6-5 to TRBJ2-5, with a weak D call TRBD2 (7 bases). V lost 2 bases to trimming and J lost 5 bases, with 15 bases between them. The CDR3 spans 15 residues. Germline lookup yields CDR1 MNHEY and CDR2 SVGAGI. Here the CDR3 reads CASSYVGGGGETQYF. The CDR3 DNA follows: TGTGCCAGCAGTTACGTGGGGGGGGGCGGGGAGACCCAGTACTTC.

V gene TRBV2 combines with J gene TRBJ2-1, with 7 positions matching TRBD2. Losses at the gene ends were 7 bases for V and 8 bases for J; bases not matched to a gene: 11. The CDR3 loop spans 14 amino acids. CDR1 and CDR2 from the germline V gene are SNHLY and FYNNEI. The chain's CDR3 is CASNLAATQDEQFF. As DNA, the CDR3 is TGTGCCAGCAACCTAGCGGCTACCCAGGATGAGCAGTTCTTC.

There are many counts of this clonotype. V and J are TRBV5-1 and TRBJ2-7; TRBD2 aligns across 11 bases. CDR3 length: 15 amino acids. With V trimmed by 0 bases and J by 4 bases, 3 bases remained unmatched. CDR1 is SGHRS, CDR2 YFSETQ, per germline. CDR3 protein: CASSLELAGEYEQYF. The CDR3, as DNA: TGCGCCAGCAGCTTGGAACTAGCGGGAGAGTACGAGCAGTACTTC.

This clonotype was seen at least ten times. V is TRBV20-1 and J is TRBJ2-7, with TRBD2 matching over 8 bases. This CDR3 is 15 amino acids long. CDR1 and CDR2 from the germline V gene are DFQATT and SNEGSKA (reference sequence). J gave up 2 bases and V 1 base, and 7 bases lay outside the gene matches. The CDR3 here is CSARVGAGGTYEQYF. CDR3 DNA sequence: TGCAGTGCTAGAGTTGGTGCGGGGGGTACCTACGAGCAGTACTTC.

This clonotype occurred many times. The chain has TRBV12-3 or TRBV12-4 and TRBJ1-1; D not resolved. Trimming stripped 2 bases from V and 3 bases from J, with 7 bases between. The CDR3 totals 13 residues. The CDR3 nucleotides are TGTGCCAGCAGTTTACTCAGATACACTGAAGCTTTCTTT. As protein: CASSLLRYTEAFF.

The rearrangement links TRBV10-3 to TRBJ2-1; the D gene could be TRBD1 or TRBD2 (6 bases each). The germline V and J ends were trimmed by 8 bases and 3 bases, with 11 bases remaining between them. The CDR3 spans 13 residues. Germline-derived CDR1 and CDR2 are ENHRY and SYGVKD. In nucleotides, the CDR3 is TGTGCCATCGACGGGGGCCTCTACAATGAGCAGTTCTTC. It translates to CAIDGGLYNEQFF.

This clonotype was detected ten times or more. The genes are TRBV12-3 or TRBV12-4 and TRBJ2-4; 13 bases are a match to TRBD2. The CDR3 has 16 amino acids. V shed 3 bases, J shed 8 bases, and the junction held 7 bases outside the gene matches. CDR3 coding DNA: TGTGCCAGCAGTTTCACTAGCGGGGGGGGAGGGGACATTCAGTACTTC. This codes for CASSFTSGGGGDIQYF.